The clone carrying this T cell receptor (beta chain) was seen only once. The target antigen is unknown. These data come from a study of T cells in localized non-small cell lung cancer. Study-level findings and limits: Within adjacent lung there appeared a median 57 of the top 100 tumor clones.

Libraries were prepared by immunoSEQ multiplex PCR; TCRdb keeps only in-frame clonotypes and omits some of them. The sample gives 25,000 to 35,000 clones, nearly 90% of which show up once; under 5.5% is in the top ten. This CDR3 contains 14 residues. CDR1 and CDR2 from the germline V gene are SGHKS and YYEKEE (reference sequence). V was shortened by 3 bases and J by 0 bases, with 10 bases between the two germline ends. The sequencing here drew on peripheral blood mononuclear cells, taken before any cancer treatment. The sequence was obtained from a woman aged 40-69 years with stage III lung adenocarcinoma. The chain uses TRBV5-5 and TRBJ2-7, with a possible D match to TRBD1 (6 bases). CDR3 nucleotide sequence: TGTGCCAGCAGCTGGGGCAGGGGCTCCTACGAGCAGTACTTC. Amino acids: CASSWGRGSYEQYF.